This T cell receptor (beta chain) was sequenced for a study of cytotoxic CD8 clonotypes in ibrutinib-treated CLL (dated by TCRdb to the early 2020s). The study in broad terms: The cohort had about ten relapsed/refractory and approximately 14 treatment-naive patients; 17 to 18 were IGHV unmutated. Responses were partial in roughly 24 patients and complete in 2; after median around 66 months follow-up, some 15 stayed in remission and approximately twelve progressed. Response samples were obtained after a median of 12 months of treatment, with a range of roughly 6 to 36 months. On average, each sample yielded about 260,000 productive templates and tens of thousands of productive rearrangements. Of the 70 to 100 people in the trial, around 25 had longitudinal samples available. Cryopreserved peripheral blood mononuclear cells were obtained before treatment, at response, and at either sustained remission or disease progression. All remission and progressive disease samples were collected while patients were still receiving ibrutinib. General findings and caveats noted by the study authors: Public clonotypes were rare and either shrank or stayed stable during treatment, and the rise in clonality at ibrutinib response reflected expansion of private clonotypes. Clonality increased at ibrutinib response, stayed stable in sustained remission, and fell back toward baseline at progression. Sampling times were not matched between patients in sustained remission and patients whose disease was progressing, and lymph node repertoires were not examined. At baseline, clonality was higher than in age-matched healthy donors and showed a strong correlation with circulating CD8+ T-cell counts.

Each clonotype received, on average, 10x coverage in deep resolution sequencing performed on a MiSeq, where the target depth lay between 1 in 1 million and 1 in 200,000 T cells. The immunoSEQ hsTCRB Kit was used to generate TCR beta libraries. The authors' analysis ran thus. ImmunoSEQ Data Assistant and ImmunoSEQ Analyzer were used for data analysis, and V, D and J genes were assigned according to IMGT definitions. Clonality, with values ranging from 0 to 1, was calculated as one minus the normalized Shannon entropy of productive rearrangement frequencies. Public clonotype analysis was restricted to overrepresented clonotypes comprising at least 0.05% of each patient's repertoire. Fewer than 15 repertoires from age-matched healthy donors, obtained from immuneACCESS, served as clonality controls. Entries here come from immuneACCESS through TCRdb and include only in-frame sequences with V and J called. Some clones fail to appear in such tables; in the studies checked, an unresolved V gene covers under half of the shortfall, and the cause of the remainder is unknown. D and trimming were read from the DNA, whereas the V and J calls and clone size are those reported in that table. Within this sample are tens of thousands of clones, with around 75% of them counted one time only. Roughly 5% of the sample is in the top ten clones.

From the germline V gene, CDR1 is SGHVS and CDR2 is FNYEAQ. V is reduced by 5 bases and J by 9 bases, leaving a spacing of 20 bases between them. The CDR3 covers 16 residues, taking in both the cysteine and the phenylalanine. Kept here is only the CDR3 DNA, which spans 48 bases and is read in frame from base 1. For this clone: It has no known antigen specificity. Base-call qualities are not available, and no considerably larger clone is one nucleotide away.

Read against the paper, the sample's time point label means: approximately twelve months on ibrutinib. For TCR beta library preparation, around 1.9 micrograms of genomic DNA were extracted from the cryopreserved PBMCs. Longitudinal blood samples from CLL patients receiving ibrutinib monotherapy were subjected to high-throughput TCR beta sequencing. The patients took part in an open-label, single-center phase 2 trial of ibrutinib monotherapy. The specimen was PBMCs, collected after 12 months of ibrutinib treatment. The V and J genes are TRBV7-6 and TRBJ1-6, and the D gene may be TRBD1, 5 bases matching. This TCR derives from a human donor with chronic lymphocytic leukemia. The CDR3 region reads CASSHTSLRGVSPLHF. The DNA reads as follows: TGTGCCAGCAGCCACACCAGCCTCAGAGGGGTTTCACCCCTCCACTTT.